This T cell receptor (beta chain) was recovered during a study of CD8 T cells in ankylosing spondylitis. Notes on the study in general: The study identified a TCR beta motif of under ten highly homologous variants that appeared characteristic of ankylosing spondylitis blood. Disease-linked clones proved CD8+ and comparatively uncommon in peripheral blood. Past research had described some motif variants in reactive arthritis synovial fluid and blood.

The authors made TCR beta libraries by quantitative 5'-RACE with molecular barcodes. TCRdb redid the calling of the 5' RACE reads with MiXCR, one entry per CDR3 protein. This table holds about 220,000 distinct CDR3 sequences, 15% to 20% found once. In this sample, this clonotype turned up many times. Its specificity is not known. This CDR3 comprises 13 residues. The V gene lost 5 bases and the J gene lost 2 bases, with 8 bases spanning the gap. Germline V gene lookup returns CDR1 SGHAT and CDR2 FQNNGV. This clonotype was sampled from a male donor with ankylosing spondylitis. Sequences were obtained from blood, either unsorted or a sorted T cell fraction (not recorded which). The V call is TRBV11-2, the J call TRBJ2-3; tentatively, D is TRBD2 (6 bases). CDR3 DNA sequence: TGTGCCAGCAGCACGGACTACACAGATACGCAGTATTTT. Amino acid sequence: CASSTDYTDTQYF.